This T cell receptor (beta chain) derives from a study of Graves' ophthalmopathy and Graves' hyperthyroidism (dated by TCRdb to 2016 to 2019). Regarding the study in general: Peripheral blood was collected at initial diagnosis, before any treatment. The study used signatures of the TCR beta repertoire to tell Graves' ophthalmopathy apart from Graves' hyperthyroidism and to predict which patients would progress to ophthalmopathy. An independent validation cohort comprised 18 hyperthyroidism patients and over 15 patients who later progressed from hyperthyroidism to ophthalmopathy. In total, 135 blood samples were TCR-sequenced: 43 ophthalmopathy, some 75 hyperthyroidism and roughly 17 hyperthyroidism-to-ophthalmopathy patients. Following sampling, methimazole starting at 30 mg daily was administered to hyperthyroidism patients, and high-dose intravenous methylprednisolone was administered to ophthalmopathy patients. To explore V-J signatures that distinguish ophthalmopathy from hyperthyroidism, a discovery set of around 100 patients was enrolled, made up of approximately 45 with ophthalmopathy and around 60 with stable hyperthyroidism. In over 5 hyperthyroidism patients, the T-cell repertoire of thyroid tissue was compared with the T-cell repertoire of blood. The paper as a whole reports these results and caveats: Most of the expanded thyroid clonotypes with a frequency above 0.001 were also detected in blood, and it was suggested that the thyroid immune response may be reflected by blood repertoires. In cross-validation, the 13-signature model distinguished ophthalmopathy from stable hyperthyroidism with approximately 90% sensitivity and nearly 82% specificity, and in the test set the corresponding values were approximately 79% and 70%. In validation, the model predicted ophthalmopathy progression with over 60% sensitivity and roughly 72% specificity; about a dozen predicted patients were CT-confirmed with GO in a median of approximately six months. No statistical method was used to predetermine the sample size, and group allocation was not hidden from the investigators.

There are 15 amino acids in the CDR3, from cysteine to phenylalanine inclusive. The kept DNA is CDR3 alone, 45 bases in frame from the first base. For this chain, trimming is 5 bases at the V end and 1 base at the J end, and the number of junction bases without a gene match is 5. Per the germline V gene, MNHNS is the CDR1 and SASEGT is the CDR2. For repertoire sequencing, the TCR beta CDR3 regions were amplified from RNA transcripts. The first round was an RT-PCR using HTBI primers with the Qiagen OneStep RT-PCR kit, and this first round was followed by a second-round multiplex PCR, then size selection and purification. Libraries were sequenced paired-end with 100 bp reads on an Illumina HiSeq2000. The authors processed their data as follows. SOAPnuke was used for read processing, and reads with adapters, uncalled bases, a mean Phred below 15, or no exact constant-primer or identifier match were discarded. COPE v1.2.5 was used to merge the high-quality paired reads. Unique nucleotide sequences were defined as clonotypes and aligned to IMGT TRB V, D and J references using MiTCR v1.1. Only V-J combinations with frequency above 0.0001 were analysed, covering 98% to 99.2% of repertoires. For each V-J combination, a TCR clonal expansion and chaos score was defined as F50 clonal expansion divided by the chaos observed in the TCRdist matrix. Features were reduced by Welch's t-statistics and random forest to approximately 13 V-J combinations, which fed a naive Bayes classifier. Thyroid-blood repertoire similarity was quantified with the Morisita-Horn index. TCRdb trimmed public reads at Q25 via fastp, called clones via MiXCR and kept in-frame beta chains. Entries that share a CDR3 protein sequence are merged under the most common genes and DNA. Clone size and V and J calls follow TCRdb, not the original study. This sample comprises fewer than 350,000 distinct CDR3 sequences, 15% to 20% of them detected only once. The biggest ten clones account for approximately 13% of the sample.

On this clonotype itself: This clone's antigen is unknown. Qualities for individual bases were not recorded, and no much larger clone is one base off.

Ophthalmopathy patients were characterized by moderately to severely active disease, a Clinical Activity Score of at least 3, a NOSPECS grade of at least 4, and a disease duration under 3 months. Patients with other autoimmune diseases, uncontrolled infections, pregnancy or lactation were excluded from the study. Clinical symptoms, serum thyroxine, TRAb, thyroid ultrasound and orbital computed tomography were used for diagnosis. Ficoll-Paque density gradient centrifugation was used to isolate PBMCs from 8.5 to 10 ml of fresh peripheral blood. Total RNA was extracted with Trizol reagent and quality-checked on an Agilent 2100 Bioanalyzer.

This TCR was sampled from an adult man with Graves' ophthalmopathy. The sample comprised peripheral blood. The chain couples TRBV6-1 to TRBJ1-5, and 7 junctional nucleotides match TRBD1. The CDR3 protein sequence reads: CASSTTGLSNQPQHF. The DNA sequence reads TGTGCCAGCAGTACGACAGGGTTGAGCAATCAGCCCCAGCATTTT.